The 21 T cell receptor beta chains presented below share a single source sample, sequenced in a study of blood T cell repertoires in COVID-19. TCRdb's table, derived via immunoSEQ multiplex PCR, lists solely in-frame clones and lacks some. In the table there are roughly 410,000 clones, 70% to 90% of which are singletons. What was sequenced was peripheral blood. These receptors all come from a woman in her sixties with COVID-19, enrolled during active disease.

This rearrangement joins TRBV9 to TRBJ1-3; D is perhaps TRBD1 (5 bases). The germline gives CDR1 SGDLS, CDR2 YYNGEE. There are 15 residues in the CDR3. Trimming stripped 3 bases from V and 0 bases from J, with 10 bases between. CDR3 nucleotide sequence: TGTGCCAGCAGCGCGACAGCATCCTCTGGAAACACCATATATTTT. Its translation is CASSATASSGNTIYF.

The chain joins TRBV7-9 to TRBJ1-2, with D possibly being TRBD1 (5 bases). Between the trimmed V and J ends, which lost 5 bases and 8 bases, there was a span of 15 bases. Germline CDR1 and CDR2: SEHNR and FQNEAQ (reference sequence). This CDR3 is built from 13 residues. The CDR3 region has the DNA TGTGCCAGCAGCAGGACAAGCTTAGACGGCTACACCTTC. This codes for CASSRTSLDGYTF.

V gene TRBV10-3 combines with J gene TRBJ2-1; TRBD1 matches at 7 bases. CDR1 is ENHRY and CDR2 is SYGVKD in the germline V gene. V was clipped by 7 bases and J by 0 bases; unmatched bases: 6. The CDR3 extends over 15 amino acids. The CDR3 here is CAIKQDRSSYNEQFF. DNA for the CDR3: TGTGCCATCAAACAGGACAGGAGCTCCTACAATGAGCAGTTCTTC.

The V call is TRBV2, the J call TRBJ1-5, with TRBD1 matching 8 bases. V was pared by 8 bases and J by 2 bases, with 11 bases of the junction left unmatched. There are 16 residues in the CDR3. Germline V gives CDR1 SNHLY, CDR2 FYNNEI. The CDR3 loop reads CASGAGTGKGNQPQHF. The DNA of the CDR3 is TGTGCCAGCGGAGCTGGGACAGGTAAAGGCAATCAGCCCCAGCATTTT. Full variable domain (outside the CDR3, taken from reference TRBV2 and TRBJ1-5): EPEVTQTPSHQVTQMGQEVILRCVPISNHLYFYWYRQILGQKVEFLVSFYNNEISEKSEIFDDQFSVERPDGSNFTLKIRSTKLEDSAMYFCASGAGTGKGNQPQHFGDGTRLSIL.

This clone was recorded a few times. This same CDR3 is encoded by further DNA sequences in the sample. The chain couples TRBV5-4 to TRBJ2-3, with 11 bases lining up with TRBD2. Trimming removed 4 bases from V and 2 bases from J; junction bases left unmatched: 6. From germline, CDR1 is SGHNT and CDR2 YYREEE (reference sequence). This CDR3 region has 16 residues. The CDR3 nucleotides are TGTGCCAGCAGCCCACGACTAGCGGGGTCCACAGATACGCAGTATTTT. Translating gives CASSPRLAGSTDTQYF.

The chain joins TRBV18 to TRBJ1-2; possibly TRBD1 for D (5 bases). Germline V gene sequence: CDR1 KGHSH, CDR2 LQKENI. The CDR3 extends over 15 amino acids. With 1 base removed from V and 5 bases from J, the gap between germline ends came to 14 bases. The CDR3 is CASSPRGDGGYGYTF. The DNA of the CDR3 is TGTGCCAGCTCACCACGGGGGGACGGGGGATATGGCTACACCTTC. Together with reference TRBV18 and TRBJ1-2, the CDR3 gives the full variable domain: NAGVMQNPRHLVRRRGQEARLRCSPMKGHSHVYWYRQLPEEGLKFMVYLQKENIIDESGMPKERFSAEFPKEGPSILRIQQVVRGDSAAYFCASSPRGDGGYGYTFGSGTRLTVV.

The CDR3 sequence is CASSQFTGWYDSNQPQHF. The CDR3 DNA sequence: TGTGCCAGCAGCCAATTCACAGGGTGGTATGACAGCAATCAGCCCCAGCATTTT. The chain links TRBV16 to TRBJ1-5, with TRBD1 as a possible D gene (6 bases). Germline assignment: CDR1 KGHSY and CDR2 FQNENV. Trimming cost V 1 base and J 1 base, with 17 bases left between them. The CDR3 consists of 18 residues.

This clone was picked up one time. The J gene is TRBJ1-1, the V gene TRBV27, with TRBD1 identical over 9 bases. This CDR3 contains 15 residues. The trim removed 7 bases at V and 3 bases at J, leaving 9 bases unmatched. The V gene's germline CDR1 is MNHEY and CDR2 SMNVEV (reference sequence). The CDR3 spells CASNAQGARDTEAFF. The CDR3, as DNA: TGTGCCAGCAACGCACAGGGGGCTCGTGACACTGAAGCTTTCTTT.

As for this clone: Being one base from a much bigger clone, this may be a read error. Other DNA sequences of this sample code for an identical CDR3. The V gene is TRBV18, the J gene TRBJ2-5; TRBD2 matches at 9 bases. Germline CDR1 reads KGHSH; CDR2 reads LQKENI. The CDR3 totals 15 residues. The CDR3 loop is CASSPQRGAQETQYF. The DNA for the CDR3 is TGTGCCAGCTCACCTCAGCGGGGGGCGCAAGAGACCCAATACTTC.

V is TRBV30 and J is TRBJ1-5; the match to TRBD1 covers 9 bases. The CDR3 has 16 amino acids. Germline CDR1 GTSNPN, CDR2 SVGIG (reference sequence). J gave up 8 bases and V 2 bases, and 13 bases lay outside the gene matches. CDR3 sequence: CAWSRHIGTGPEPQHF. CDR3 coding DNA: TGTGCCTGGAGTCGTCACATTGGGACAGGGCCAGAGCCCCAGCATTTT.

The chain employs TRBV15 and TRBJ1-4, with D perhaps TRBD1 (5 bases). Between the trimmed V and J ends, which lost 1 base and 0 bases, there was a span of 9 bases. CDR1 is LNHNV and CDR2 is YYDKDF in the germline V gene (reference sequence). The CDR3 is 16 amino acids. DNA of the CDR3: TGTGCCACCAGCAGAGGGGGGGGTGCAACTAATGAAAAACTGTTTTTT. It is translated as CATSRGGGATNEKLFF.

The chain has TRBV29-1 and TRBJ1-2, with TRBD1 identical over 7 bases. The CDR3 runs 11 residues. V dropped 7 bases and J dropped 10; count of bases not matched to a gene: 9. From germline, CDR1 is SQVTM and CDR2 ANQGSEA. The CDR3 reads CSAQTGPHYTF. CDR3 coding DNA: TGCAGCGCTCAGACAGGGCCGCACTACACCTTC.

The rearrangement links TRBV6-1 to TRBJ2-7, with 13 bases fitting TRBD2. V was clipped by 3 bases and J by 5 bases; unmatched bases: 16. Germline CDR1 reads MNHNS; CDR2 reads SASEGT. This CDR3 spans 19 amino acids. This chain's CDR3 is CASSDLMEMGLAGLNEQYF. The CDR3 DNA sequence: TGTGCCAGCAGTGACCTAATGGAGATGGGACTAGCGGGGTTAAACGAGCAGTACTTC.

The rearrangement uses TRBV29-1 and TRBJ1-1; no clear D. This CDR3 comprises 13 residues. Looked up from germline, CDR1 is SQVTM and CDR2 is ANQGSEA. V was cut by 1 base and J by 4 bases, with 10 bases left in between. DNA of the CDR3: TGCAGCGTTGAAGTTTTATCCAGCACTGAAGCTTTCTTT. Amino acids: CSVEVLSSTEAFF.

The chain employs TRBV7-8 and TRBJ2-5; 8 bases are shared with TRBD2. CDR1 and CDR2 (germline): SGHVS, FQNEAQ. J was trimmed by 4 bases and V by 5 bases; bases with no gene match: 9. CDR3 length equals 15 residues. For the CDR3, the DNA is TGTGCCAGCAGCCTGATAGCGGGGAGGGGAGAGACCCAGTACTTC. As protein: CASSLIAGRGETQYF.

The chain couples TRBV9 to TRBJ2-7, with D perhaps matching TRBD2 (6 bases). The CDR3 covers 13 residues. V lost 4 bases, J lost 5 bases, and 13 bases lay in between. Germline assignment: CDR1 SGDLS and CDR2 YYNGEE. The CDR3 DNA follows: TGTGCCAGCAGCTTCGGGACTCGGGACGAGCAGTACTTC. This translates into CASSFGTRDEQYF.

The chain recombines TRBV9 with TRBJ1-4, with 7 bases matching TRBD1. V lost 3 bases to trimming and J lost 5 bases; unmatched junction nucleotides: 7. There are 15 residues in the CDR3. Looked up from germline, CDR1 is SGDLS and CDR2 is YYNGEE. The CDR3 spells CASSGLGQRNEKLFF. DNA of the CDR3: TGTGCCAGCAGCGGATTGGGACAGAGAAATGAAAAACTGTTTTTT.

The chain has TRBV28 and TRBJ1-1, with TRBD1 matching over 7 bases. The CDR3 consists of 14 residues. V shed 7 bases and J 5 bases; nucleotides not matched to a gene: 10. The germline CDR1 and CDR2 sequences are MDHEN and SYDVKM. CDR3 sequence reads: CASTLGGARTEAFF. Written as DNA, the CDR3 is TGTGCCAGCACCCTAGGGGGCGCACGGACTGAAGCTTTCTTT.

V usage is TRBV6-1 and J usage is TRBJ2-1, with 8 positions matching TRBD2. V gave up 1 base and J gave up 1 base; unmatched junction bases: 3. The length of the CDR3 is 16 residues. Per germline, CDR1 MNHNS and CDR2 SASEGT. The CDR3: CASSEGRGASYNEQFF. CDR3 nucleotides: TGTGCCAGCAGTGAAGGGCGGGGGGCGTCCTACAATGAGCAGTTCTTC.

This chain uses TRBV19 with TRBJ2-2, with 7 bases aligning to TRBD1. The V segment lost 5 bases and the J segment 3 bases; nucleotides outside the gene matches: 9. This CDR3 is built from 16 residues. CDR1 is LNHDA and CDR2 is SQIVND in the germline V gene (reference sequence). The CDR3: CASSSRDRLYTGELFF. The CDR3 nucleotides read TGTGCCAGTAGTTCCCGGGACAGATTATACACCGGGGAGCTGTTTTTT.

This rearrangement joins TRBV7-3 to TRBJ1-2; possible D gene TRBD1, 6 bases. The CDR3 is made up of 21 amino acids. V shed 5 bases and J shed 5 bases, with 36 bases lying between them. Germline CDR1 reads SGHTA; CDR2 reads FQGTGA. In DNA form, the CDR3 reads TGTGCCAGCAGCCCGCGGGAGGGACGGTTTACAGGGTCGCCGCGCGAATATGGCTACACCTTC. Translation: CASSPREGRFTGSPREYGYTF.